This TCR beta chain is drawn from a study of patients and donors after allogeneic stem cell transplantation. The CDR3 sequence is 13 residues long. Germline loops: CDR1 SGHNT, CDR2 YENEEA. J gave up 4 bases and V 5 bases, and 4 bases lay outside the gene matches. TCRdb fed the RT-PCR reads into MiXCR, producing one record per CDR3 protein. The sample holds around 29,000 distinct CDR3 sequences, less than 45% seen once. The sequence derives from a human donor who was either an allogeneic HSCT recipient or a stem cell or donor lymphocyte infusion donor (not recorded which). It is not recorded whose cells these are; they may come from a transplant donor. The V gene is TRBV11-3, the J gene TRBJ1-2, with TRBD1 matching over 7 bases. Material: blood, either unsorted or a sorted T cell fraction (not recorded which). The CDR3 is CASSPDRSYGYTF. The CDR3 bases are TGTGCCAGCAGCCCGGACAGGAGCTATGGCTACACCTTC.